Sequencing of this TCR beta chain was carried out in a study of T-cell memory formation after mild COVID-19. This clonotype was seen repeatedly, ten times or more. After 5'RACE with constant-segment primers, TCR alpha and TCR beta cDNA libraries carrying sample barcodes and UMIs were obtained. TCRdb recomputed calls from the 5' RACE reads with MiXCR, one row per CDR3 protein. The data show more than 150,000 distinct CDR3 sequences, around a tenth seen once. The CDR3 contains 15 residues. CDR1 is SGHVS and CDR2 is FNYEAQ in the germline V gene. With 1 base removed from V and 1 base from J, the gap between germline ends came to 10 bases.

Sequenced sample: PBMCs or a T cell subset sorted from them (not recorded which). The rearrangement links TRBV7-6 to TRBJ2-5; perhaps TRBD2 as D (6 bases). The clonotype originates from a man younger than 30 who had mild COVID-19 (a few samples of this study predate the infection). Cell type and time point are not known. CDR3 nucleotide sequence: TGTGCCAGCAGCTTAGGGGGGACTCTCCAAGAGACCCAGTACTTC. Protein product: CASSLGGTLQETQYF.